The clone carrying this T cell receptor beta chain has only one observation. Its matching antigen is unknown. These data come from a study of OX40 agonist ivuxolimab in advanced cancers. Study-level points and caveats: Antigens targeted by the expanded peripheral T cells were not determined.

Trimming pared 2 bases from V and 2 bases from J, leaving 19 bases between. The germline V gene has CDR1 SNHLY and CDR2 FYNNEI. The CDR3 contains 17 residues. Method: immunoSEQ multiplex PCR; TCRdb's copy keeps in-frame clones and lacks some. The sample yields 20,000 to 25,000 clones, more than 75% seen once. This material consisted of CD4+ or CD8+ T cells sorted from blood, taken in a trial of the OX40 agonist ivuxolimab. The rearrangement joins TRBV2 to TRBJ2-7; a possible D gene is TRBD1 (6 bases). This TCR was sampled from an adult with an advanced solid tumor such as melanoma, head and neck, liver or kidney cancer. CDR3 bases: TGTGCCAGCAGTGAAAGGGGGTCGACAGCCAGTACCTACGAGCAGTACTTC. Its translation is CASSERGSTASTYEQYF. Full variable domain (remainder filled in from reference TRBV2 and TRBJ2-7): EPEVTQTPSHQVTQMGQEVILRCVPISNHLYFYWYRQILGQKVEFLVSFYNNEISEKSEIFDDQFSVERPDGSNFTLKIRSTKLEDSAMYFCASSERGSTASTYEQYFGPGTRLTVT.